These 24 T cell receptor beta chains were sequenced from one sample in a study of T-cell reconstitution after alpha-beta-depleted transplantation in children (dated by TCRdb to 2016 to 2017). Library construction relied on PCR. TCRdb records Illumina HiSeq 2500 as the sequencer. Molecular barcoding was employed in the preparation of TCR libraries, with unique molecular identifiers being used to normalize TCRbeta repertoire quantification. The public reads were reprocessed in TCRdb via fastp at Q25 and MiXCR, keeping in-frame beta chains. CDR3 protein duplicates are merged, each entry listing the most common genes and DNA. The sample table lists approximately 510,000 distinct CDR3 sequences, about 18% of them with a count of one. Roughly 3.3% of the sample goes to the ten largest clones. Sequenced material: PBMCs from the stem cell graft donor, taken from the stem cell graft. The receptors derive from a human donor who donated a stem cell graft to a child with acute lymphoblastic leukemia.

The table lists this clonotype with a few counts. The CDR3 here is CASRVDRAHEQYF. The CDR3 DNA reads as TGTGCCAGCAGGGTCGACAGGGCTCACGAGCAGTACTTC. The chain couples TRBV6-1 to TRBJ2-7; 7 positions agree with TRBD1. The CDR3 sequence is 13 residues long. After removal of 6 bases from V and 5 bases from J, the junction contained 7 bases not matched to a gene. Germline assignment: CDR1 MNHNS and CDR2 SASEGT.

This clonotype was counted between two and nine times. J is TRBJ1-2 and V is TRBV5-1, with D unresolved. The germline gives CDR1 SGHRS, CDR2 YFSETQ. Trimming removed 0 bases from V and 3 bases from J, with 12 bases in between. The length of the CDR3 is 15 residues. The CDR3 loop is CASSLAGTSDYGYTF. Here the CDR3 DNA reads TGCGCCAGCAGCTTGGCGGGCACCTCGGACTATGGCTACACCTTC.

This chain links TRBV12-3 or TRBV12-4 with TRBJ2-7; D is perhaps TRBD1 (7 bases). The CDR3 sequence is 14 residues long. Trimming removed 3 bases at V and 4 bases at J, with 13 bases between. Here the CDR3 reads CASSFQGGRYEQYF. Here the CDR3 DNA reads TGTGCCAGCAGTTTTCAGGGGGGCCGGTACGAGCAGTACTTC.

This clonotype was seen a few times. This chain links TRBV5-1 with TRBJ2-7; perhaps TRBD2 as D (6 bases). V dropped 0 bases and J dropped 3 bases, with 13 bases sitting between them. This CDR3 comprises 15 residues. The germline CDR1 and CDR2 sequences are SGHRS and YFSETQ. In nucleotides, the CDR3 is TGCGCCAGCAGCTTGGAGCGGGCCAGGGACTACGAGCAGTACTTC. Amino acids: CASSLERARDYEQYF.

A few counts support this clonotype. Written as DNA, the CDR3 is TGCGCCAGCAGCTTGGAACAGCTCGGAGCCGGGGAGCTGTTTTTT. This translates into CASSLEQLGAGELFF. V is TRBV5-1 and J is TRBJ2-2; no definite D call. Trimming cost V 0 bases and J 6 bases, with 12 bases left between them. The CDR3 is 15 residues long. Germline V gene data show CDR1 as SGHRS and CDR2 as YFSETQ.

This clonotype was seen more than once but under ten times. J is TRBJ2-2 and V is TRBV12-3 or TRBV12-4; D is uncertain. The ends were cut back, 3 bases at V and 1 base at J, with 12 bases in the middle. This CDR3 comprises 16 residues. The CDR3, as DNA: TGTGCCAGCAGTTTTTCCGTTCCCGGGAACACCGGGGAGCTGTTTTTT. Its translation is CASSFSVPGNTGELFF.

This clonotype came up a few times. V is TRBV4-1 and J is TRBJ2-1; no clear D gene. The CDR3 extends over 17 amino acids. CDR1 is MGHRA and CDR2 is YSYEKL in the germline V gene. The germline V and J ends were trimmed by 0 bases and 0 bases, with 12 bases remaining between them. CDR3 region: CASSQDPGFFSYNEQFF. CDR3 nucleotide sequence: TGCGCCAGCAGCCAAGATCCCGGATTTTTCTCCTACAATGAGCAGTTCTTC.

The table lists this clonotype with a few counts. This sequence joins TRBV24-1 and TRBJ1-1, with TRBD1 as a possible D gene (5 bases). The CDR3 has 16 residues. Trimming took off 3 bases at V and 4 bases at J, with 17 bases between the two ends. Germline loops: CDR1 KGHDR, CDR2 SFDVKD. The CDR3 spells CATSDPLVGAGTEAFF. The CDR3 bases are TGTGCCACCAGTGATCCTCTGGTAGGGGCCGGCACTGAAGCTTTCTTT.

This clonotype showed up just a few times. V gene TRBV5-1 combines with J gene TRBJ2-5, with D unresolved. V was cut by 2 bases and J by 1 base, with 9 bases left in between. CDR1 is SGHRS and CDR2 is YFSETQ in the germline V gene. CDR3 length: 14 amino acids. CDR3 nucleotide sequence: TGCGCCAGCAGCTTTTTTGGCCCCCAAGAGACCCAGTACTTC. Its protein product is CASSFFGPQETQYF.

V usage is TRBV12-3 or TRBV12-4 and J usage is TRBJ2-1, with D possibly matching TRBD2 (5 bases). The CDR3 length is 18 residues. V lost 2 bases to trimming and J lost 3 bases, with 20 bases between them. The CDR3 DNA reads TGTGCCAGCAGTTTACCTTGGCAGCGGAGGACCCGCTACAATGAGCAGTTCTTC. Protein: CASSLPWQRRTRYNEQFF.

The rearrangement uses TRBV20-1 and TRBJ2-7; no reliable D call. The ends were cut back, 0 bases at V and 6 bases at J, with 18 bases in the middle. The germline gives CDR1 DFQATT, CDR2 SNEGSKA (reference sequence). This CDR3 region has 15 residues. CDR3 sequence reads: CSARDLKAEKGEQYF. In nucleotides, the CDR3 is TGCAGTGCTAGAGATCTGAAGGCAGAAAAAGGCGAGCAGTACTTC.

This clonotype was seen only a few times. The chain recombines TRBV12-3 or TRBV12-4 with TRBJ2-1, with D uncertain. V was trimmed by 4 bases and J by 10 bases, leaving 8 bases between them. CDR3 size: 11 residues. CDR3 nucleotide sequence: TGTGCCAGCAGTTGGGTTTCGGAGCAGTTCTTC. Residues: CASSWVSEQFF.

The chain combines TRBV10-3 with TRBJ1-1; D ambiguous. The CDR3 sequence is 13 residues long. CDR1 and CDR2 (germline): ENHRY, SYGVKD. Trimming cost V 3 bases and J 5 bases, with 10 bases left between them. The DNA of the CDR3 is TGTGCCATCAGTGAATTGGAGTGGACTGAAGCTTTCTTT. The encoded protein is CAISELEWTEAFF.

The chain has TRBV7-9 and TRBJ2-1, with D uncertain. Trimming shortened V by 6 bases and J by 9 bases, and 12 bases separated the two germline ends. Germline loops: CDR1 SEHNR, CDR2 FQNEAQ (reference sequence). This CDR3 contains 12 residues. The CDR3 loop is CASSPSSPEQFF. The CDR3 DNA reads as TGTGCCAGCAGTCCCAGCTCGCCTGAGCAGTTCTTC.

This clonotype was detected a few times. This chain joins TRBV19 and TRBJ2-7, with TRBD1 as a possible D gene (5 bases). V lost 1 base, J lost 2 bases, and 6 bases lay in between. Germline V gene lookup returns CDR1 LNHDA and CDR2 SQIVND (reference sequence). This CDR3 region has 13 residues. CDR3 residues: CASSIAQAYEQYF. CDR3 bases: TGTGCCAGTAGTATAGCACAGGCCTACGAGCAGTACTTC.

A few counts support this clonotype. The chain employs TRBV29-1 and TRBJ1-1; TRBD1 agrees at 7 bases. V lost 1 base and J lost 5; bases outside the gene matches: 13. The CDR3 contains 16 residues. In germline, CDR1 is SQVTM, CDR2 ANQGSEA. The CDR3 sequence: CSVEGAHDRVRTEAFF. The CDR3 DNA is TGCAGCGTTGAAGGAGCCCACGACAGGGTCAGAACTGAAGCTTTCTTT.

The V gene is TRBV5-1, the J gene TRBJ2-4, with a tentative D call TRBD2 (6 bases). The CDR3 loop spans 15 amino acids. Germline V gene data show CDR1 as SGHRS and CDR2 as YFSETQ. V gave up 1 base and J gave up 5 bases, with 13 bases separating them. The CDR3 DNA follows: TGCGCCAGCAGCTTGCGGGGGAACGGCGAAAACATTCAGTACTTC. This codes for CASSLRGNGENIQYF.

This clonotype was observed a few times. V is TRBV18 and J is TRBJ2-7; tentatively, D is TRBD2 (5 bases). Germline CDR1 KGHSH, CDR2 LQKENI. CDR3 length: 15 residues. Deletions cut 6 bases from V and 2 bases from J, with 17 bases between. The CDR3 region has the DNA TGTGCCAGCTCCGAGGGCTTTGGCGGTCCCTACGAGCAGTACTTC. This encodes CASSEGFGGPYEQYF.

At least ten counts were recorded for this clonotype. The chain recombines TRBV5-1 with TRBJ1-5, with 10 positions matching TRBD1. The V and J ends lost 4 bases and 4 bases, in that order; junction bases with no gene match: 8. The length of the CDR3 is 16 residues. Germline V CDR1 and CDR2: SGHRS, YFSETQ. CDR3 nucleotide sequence: TGCGCCAGCAGCACCGGGACAGGGGCCTATAATCAGCCCCAGCATTTT. It encodes CASSTGTGAYNQPQHF.

This clonotype has just a few counts. This CDR3 reads CASTLAGVGEQFF. Written as DNA, the CDR3 is TGTGCCAGCACCTTAGCGGGAGTGGGTGAGCAGTTCTTC. The chain employs TRBV6-2 or TRBV6-3 and TRBJ2-1; TRBD2 agrees at 9 bases. CDR1 is MNHEY and CDR2 is SVGEGT in the germline V gene. This CDR3 has 13 residues. V shed 7 bases, J shed 9 bases, and the junction held 7 bases outside the gene matches.

This clonotype was counted between two and nine times. The chain carries TRBV5-1 and TRBJ2-3; D may be TRBD1 (6 bases). Trimming pared 3 bases from V and 6 bases from J, leaving 11 bases between. Germline CDR1 reads SGHRS; CDR2 reads YFSETQ. The CDR3 sequence is 13 residues long. The CDR3 protein is CASSSAGADTQYF. DNA of the CDR3: TGCGCCAGCAGCTCCGCAGGGGCGGATACGCAGTATTTT. The entire variable domain, with the rest obtained from reference TRBV5-1 and TRBJ2-3, is as follows: KAGVTQTPRYLIKTRGQQVTLSCSPISGHRSVSWYQQTPGQGLQFLFEYFSETQRNKGNFPGRFSGRQFSNSRSEMNVSTLELGDSALYLCASSSAGADTQYFGPGTRLTVL.

This clonotype appeared a few times. The chain joins TRBV27 to TRBJ1-4; 8 bases match TRBD1. Germline assignment: CDR1 MNHEY and CDR2 SMNVEV (reference sequence). The junction had 4 bases not matched to a gene; V was cut back by 4 bases and J by 0 bases. This CDR3 has 16 residues. In DNA form, the CDR3 reads TGTGCCAGCAGTTCGGGACAGGCTACAACTAATGAAAAACTGTTTTTT. As protein: CASSSGQATTNEKLFF.

This clonotype was observed a handful of times. The chain is built from TRBV12-3 or TRBV12-4 and TRBJ1-3; D is undetermined. With 6 bases removed from V and 5 bases from J, the gap between germline ends came to 8 bases. This CDR3 region has 12 residues. The DNA of the CDR3 is TGTGCCAGCAGGGACCTGAGAAACACCATATATTTT. Its translation is CASRDLRNTIYF.

The gene calls are TRBV5-1 and TRBJ1-4, with D hard to call. The CDR3 runs 15 residues. V shed 3 bases and J shed 4 bases, with 13 bases lying between them. Germline CDR1 reads SGHRS; CDR2 reads YFSETQ. CDR3 in DNA: TGCGCCAGCAGCTCTTCAGGACGGAATAATGAAAAACTGTTTTTT. This translates into CASSSSGRNNEKLFF. Based on the CDR3 plus reference TRBV5-1 and TRBJ1-4, the full variable domain is KAGVTQTPRYLIKTRGQQVTLSCSPISGHRSVSWYQQTPGQGLQFLFEYFSETQRNKGNFPGRFSGRQFSNSRSEMNVSTLELGDSALYLCASSSSGRNNEKLFFGSGTQLSVL.